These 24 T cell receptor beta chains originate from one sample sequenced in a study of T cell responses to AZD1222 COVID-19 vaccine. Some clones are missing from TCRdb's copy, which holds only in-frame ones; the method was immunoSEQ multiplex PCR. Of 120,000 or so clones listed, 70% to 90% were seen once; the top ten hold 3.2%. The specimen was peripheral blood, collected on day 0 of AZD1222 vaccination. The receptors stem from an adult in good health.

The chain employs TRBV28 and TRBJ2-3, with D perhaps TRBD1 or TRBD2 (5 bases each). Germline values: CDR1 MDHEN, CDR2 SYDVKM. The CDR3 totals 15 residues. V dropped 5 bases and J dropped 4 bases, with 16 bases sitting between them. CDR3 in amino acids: CASSPPGRKSDTQYF. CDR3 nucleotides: TGTGCCAGCAGTCCTCCGGGGCGGAAATCAGATACGCAGTATTTT.

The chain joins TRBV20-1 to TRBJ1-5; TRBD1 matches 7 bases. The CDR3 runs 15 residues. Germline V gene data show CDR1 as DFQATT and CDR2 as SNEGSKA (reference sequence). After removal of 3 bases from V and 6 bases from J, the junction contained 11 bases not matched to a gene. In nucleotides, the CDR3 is TGCAGTGCTAGTGTGGCTAGGGGGCGAAGTCAGCCCCAGCATTTT. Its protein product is CSASVARGRSQPQHF.

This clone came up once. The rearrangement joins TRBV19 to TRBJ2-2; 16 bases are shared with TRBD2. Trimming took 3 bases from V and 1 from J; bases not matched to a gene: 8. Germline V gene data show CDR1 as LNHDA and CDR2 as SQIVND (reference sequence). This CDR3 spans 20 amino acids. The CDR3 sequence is CASSILGLAGGPRNTGELFF. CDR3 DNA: TGTGCCAGTAGTATTTTGGGACTAGCGGGAGGGCCGCGGAACACCGGGGAGCTGTTTTTT.

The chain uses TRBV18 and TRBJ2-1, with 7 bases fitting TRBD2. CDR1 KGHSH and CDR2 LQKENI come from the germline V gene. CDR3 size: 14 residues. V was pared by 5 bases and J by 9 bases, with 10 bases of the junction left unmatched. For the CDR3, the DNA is TGTGCCAGCTCATCCGGGCTAGCGGTGGTTGAGCAGTTCTTC. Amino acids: CASSSGLAVVEQFF.

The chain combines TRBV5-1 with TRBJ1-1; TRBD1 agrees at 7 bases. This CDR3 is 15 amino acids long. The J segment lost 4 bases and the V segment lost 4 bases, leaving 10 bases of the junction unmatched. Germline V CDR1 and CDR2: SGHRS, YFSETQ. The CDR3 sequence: CASSRETGKITEAFF. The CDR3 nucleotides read TGCGCCAGCAGCAGGGAGACAGGGAAGATCACTGAAGCTTTCTTT.

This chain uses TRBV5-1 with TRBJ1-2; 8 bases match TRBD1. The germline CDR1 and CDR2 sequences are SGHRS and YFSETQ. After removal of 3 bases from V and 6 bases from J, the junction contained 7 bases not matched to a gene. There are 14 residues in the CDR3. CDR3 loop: CASSSNRQGNGYTF. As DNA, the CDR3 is TGCGCCAGCAGCTCCAATAGACAGGGGAATGGCTACACCTTC.

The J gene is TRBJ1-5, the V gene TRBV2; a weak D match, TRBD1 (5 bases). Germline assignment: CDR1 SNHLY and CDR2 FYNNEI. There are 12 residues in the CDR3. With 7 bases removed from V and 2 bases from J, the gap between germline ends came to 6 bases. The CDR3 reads CASTQGNQPQHF. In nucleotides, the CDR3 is TGTGCCAGCACACAGGGCAATCAGCCCCAGCATTTT.

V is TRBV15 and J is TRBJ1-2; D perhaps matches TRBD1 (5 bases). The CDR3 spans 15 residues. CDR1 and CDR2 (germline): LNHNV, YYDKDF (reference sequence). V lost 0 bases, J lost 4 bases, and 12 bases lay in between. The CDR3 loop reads CATSRDRGSRYGYTF. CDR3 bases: TGTGCCACCAGCAGAGATCGGGGGAGCCGCTATGGCTACACCTTC.

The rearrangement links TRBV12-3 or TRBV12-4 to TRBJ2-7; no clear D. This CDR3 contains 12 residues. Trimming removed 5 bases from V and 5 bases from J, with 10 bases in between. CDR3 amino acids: CASSGIGHEQYF. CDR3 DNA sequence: TGTGCCAGCAGTGGTATAGGCCACGAGCAGTACTTC.

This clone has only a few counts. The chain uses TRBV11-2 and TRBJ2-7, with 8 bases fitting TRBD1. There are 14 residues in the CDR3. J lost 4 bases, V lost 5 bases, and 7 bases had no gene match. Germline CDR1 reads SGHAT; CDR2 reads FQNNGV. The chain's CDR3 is CASSKGTGFYEQYF. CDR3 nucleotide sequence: TGTGCCAGCAGCAAGGGGACAGGCTTTTACGAGCAGTACTTC.

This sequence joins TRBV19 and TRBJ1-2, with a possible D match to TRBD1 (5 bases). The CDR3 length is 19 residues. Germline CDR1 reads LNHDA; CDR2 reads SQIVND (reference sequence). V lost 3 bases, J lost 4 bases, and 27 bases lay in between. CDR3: CASSIQRGGAAGQLYGYTF. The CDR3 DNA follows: TGTGCCAGTAGTATCCAAAGGGGAGGCGCCGCAGGGCAACTCTATGGCTACACCTTC. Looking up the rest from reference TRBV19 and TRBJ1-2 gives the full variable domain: DGGITQSPKYLFRKEGQNVTLSCEQNLNHDAMYWYRQDPGQGLRLIYYSQIVNDFQKGDIAEGYSVSREKKESFPLTVTSAQKNPTAFYLCASSIQRGGAAGQLYGYTFGSGTRLTVV.

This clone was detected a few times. This CDR3 is CASSQGNNQPQHF. The CDR3 nucleotides read TGTGCCAGCAGTCAGGGTAACAATCAGCCCCAGCATTTT. This sequence joins TRBV6-5 and TRBJ1-5; perhaps TRBD1 as D (5 bases). V lost 5 bases, J lost 3 bases, and 8 bases lay in between. CDR1 and CDR2 (germline): MNHEY, SVGAGI. The CDR3 runs to 13 residues.

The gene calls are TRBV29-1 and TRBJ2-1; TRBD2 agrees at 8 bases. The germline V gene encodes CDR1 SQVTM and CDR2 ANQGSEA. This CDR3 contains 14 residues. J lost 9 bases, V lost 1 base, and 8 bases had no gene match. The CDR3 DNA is TGCAGCGTTGAAGTAAGCGGGAGATTGAGTGAGCAGTTCTTC. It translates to CSVEVSGRLSEQFF.

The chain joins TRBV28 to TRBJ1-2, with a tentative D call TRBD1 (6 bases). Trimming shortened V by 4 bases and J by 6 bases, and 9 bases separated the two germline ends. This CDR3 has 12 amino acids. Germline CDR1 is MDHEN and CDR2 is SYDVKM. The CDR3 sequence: CASSYRAHGYTF. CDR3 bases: TGTGCCAGCAGTTACAGGGCGCATGGCTACACCTTC.

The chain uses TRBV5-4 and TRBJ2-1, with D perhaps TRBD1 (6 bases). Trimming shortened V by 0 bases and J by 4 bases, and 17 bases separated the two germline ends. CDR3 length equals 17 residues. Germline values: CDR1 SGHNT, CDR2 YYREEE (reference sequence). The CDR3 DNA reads TGTGCCAGCAGCTTGGCCATAGGGGGACGGAGATACAATGAGCAGTTCTTC. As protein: CASSLAIGGRRYNEQFF.

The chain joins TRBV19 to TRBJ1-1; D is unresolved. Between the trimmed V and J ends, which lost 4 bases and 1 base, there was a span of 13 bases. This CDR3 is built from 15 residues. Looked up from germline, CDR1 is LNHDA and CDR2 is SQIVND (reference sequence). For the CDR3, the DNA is TGTGCCAGTAGTAGTCTCGGCCGAAAGAACACTGAAGCTTTCTTT. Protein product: CASSSLGRKNTEAFF.

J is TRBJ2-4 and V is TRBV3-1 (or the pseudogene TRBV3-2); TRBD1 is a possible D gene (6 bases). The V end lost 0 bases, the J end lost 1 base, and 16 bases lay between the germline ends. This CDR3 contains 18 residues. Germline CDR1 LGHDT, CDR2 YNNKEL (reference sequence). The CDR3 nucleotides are TGTGCCAGCAGCCAAGATCTTGAGACAGGTTGGGCCAAAAACATTCAGTACTTC. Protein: CASSQDLETGWAKNIQYF.

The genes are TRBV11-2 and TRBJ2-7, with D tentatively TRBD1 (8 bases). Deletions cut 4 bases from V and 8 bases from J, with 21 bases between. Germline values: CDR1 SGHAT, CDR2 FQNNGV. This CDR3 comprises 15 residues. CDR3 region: CASSSNRGGQSKQYF. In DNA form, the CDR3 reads TGTGCCAGCAGCTCGAACAGGGGGGGGCAAAGCAAGCAGTACTTC. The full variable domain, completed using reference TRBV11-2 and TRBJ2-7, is EAGVAQSPRYKIIEKRQSVAFWCNPISGHATLYWYQQILGQGPKLLIQFQNNGVVDDSQLPKDRFSAERLKGVDSTLKIQPAKLEDSAVYLCASSSNRGGQSKQYFGPGTRLTVT.

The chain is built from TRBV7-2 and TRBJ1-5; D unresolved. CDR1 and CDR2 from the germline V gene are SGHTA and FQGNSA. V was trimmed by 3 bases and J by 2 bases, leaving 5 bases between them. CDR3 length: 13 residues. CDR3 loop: CASSFLRNQPQHF. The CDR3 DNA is TGTGCCAGCAGCTTTCTTCGCAATCAGCCCCAGCATTTT.

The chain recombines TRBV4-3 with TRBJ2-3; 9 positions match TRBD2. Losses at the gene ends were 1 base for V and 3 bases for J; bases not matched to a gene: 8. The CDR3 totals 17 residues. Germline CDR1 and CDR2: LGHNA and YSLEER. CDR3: CASSQGWGAGGTDTQYF. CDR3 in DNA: TGCGCCAGCAGCCAAGGGTGGGGCGCGGGGGGGACAGATACGCAGTATTTT.

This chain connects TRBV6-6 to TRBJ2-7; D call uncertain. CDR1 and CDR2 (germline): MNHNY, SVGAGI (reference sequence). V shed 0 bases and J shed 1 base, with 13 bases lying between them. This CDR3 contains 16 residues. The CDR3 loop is CASSYSPASLSYEQYF. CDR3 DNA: TGTGCCAGCAGTTACTCGCCAGCGTCCCTGTCCTACGAGCAGTACTTC.

The CDR3: CASSSWEPNQPQHF. CDR3 coding DNA: TGTGCCAGCAGCTCGTGGGAACCTAATCAGCCCCAGCATTTT. The V and J genes are TRBV27 and TRBJ1-5; unclear D gene. CDR1 is MNHEY and CDR2 is SMNVEV in the germline V gene (reference sequence). The CDR3 covers 14 residues. The V and J ends lost 6 bases and 4 bases respectively, with 13 bases between them.

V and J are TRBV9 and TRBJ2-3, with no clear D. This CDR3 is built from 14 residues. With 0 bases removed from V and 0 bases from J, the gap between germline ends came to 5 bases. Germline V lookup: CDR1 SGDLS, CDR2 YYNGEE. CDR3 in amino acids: CASSVDASTDTQYF. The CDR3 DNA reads TGTGCCAGCAGCGTAGATGCGAGCACAGATACGCAGTATTTT.

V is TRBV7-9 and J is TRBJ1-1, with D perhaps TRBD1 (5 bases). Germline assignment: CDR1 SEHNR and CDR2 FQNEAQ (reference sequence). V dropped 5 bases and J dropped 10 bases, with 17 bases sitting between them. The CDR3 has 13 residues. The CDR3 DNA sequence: TGTGCCAGCAGCCCCCCCCCAGGGATCGGAGCTTTCTTT. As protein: CASSPPPGIGAFF.